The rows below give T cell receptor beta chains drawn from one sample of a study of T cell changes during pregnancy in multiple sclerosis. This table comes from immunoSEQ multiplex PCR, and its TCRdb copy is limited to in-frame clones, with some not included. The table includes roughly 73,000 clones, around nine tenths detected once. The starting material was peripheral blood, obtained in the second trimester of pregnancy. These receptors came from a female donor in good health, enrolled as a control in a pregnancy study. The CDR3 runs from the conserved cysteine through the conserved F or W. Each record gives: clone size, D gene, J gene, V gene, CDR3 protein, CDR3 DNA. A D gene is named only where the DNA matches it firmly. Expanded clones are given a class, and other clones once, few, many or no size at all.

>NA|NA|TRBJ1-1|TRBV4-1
CASSQVQGSIKVTEAFF
TGCGCCAGCAGCCAAGTCCAGGGGTCTATTAAAGTGACTGAAGCTTTCTTT
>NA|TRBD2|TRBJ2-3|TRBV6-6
CASRWTSVDTQYF
TGTGCCAGCCGCTGGACTAGTGTGGATACGCAGTATTTT
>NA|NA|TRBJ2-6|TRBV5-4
CASSFDQFSGANVLTF
TGTGCCAGCAGCTTTGATCAGTTCTCTGGGGCCAACGTCCTGACTTTC
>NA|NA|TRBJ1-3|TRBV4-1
CASSQDRGGNTIYF
TGCGCCAGCAGCCAAGATCGGGGGGGAAACACCATATATTTT
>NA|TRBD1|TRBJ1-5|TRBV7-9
CASSSGQGSQPQHF
TGTGCCAGCAGCTCGGGACAGGGATCTCAGCCCCAGCATTTT
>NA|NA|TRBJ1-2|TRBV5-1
CASSFVVGDRNPNYGYTF
TGCGCCAGCAGCTTTGTTGTAGGAGACAGAAACCCTAACTATGGCTACACCTTC
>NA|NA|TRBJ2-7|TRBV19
CASSKDKNYEQYF
TGTGCCAGTAGCAAGGACAAAAACTACGAGCAGTACTTC
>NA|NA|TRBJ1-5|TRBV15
CATRGTFTNQPQHF
TGTGCCACCAGAGGGACATTCACCAATCAGCCCCAGCATTTT
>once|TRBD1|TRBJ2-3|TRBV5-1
CASSPTGTAPDTQYF
TGCGCCAGCAGCCCCACCGGGACAGCCCCCGATACGCAGTATTTT
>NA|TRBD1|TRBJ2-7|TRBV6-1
CASGKTGAYEQYF
TGTGCCAGCGGGAAGACAGGGGCCTACGAGCAGTACTTC
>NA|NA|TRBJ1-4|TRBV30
CAWSDPRQAEKLFF
TGTGCCTGGAGCGACCCTAGACAGGCGGAAAAACTGTTTTTT
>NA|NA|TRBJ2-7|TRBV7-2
CASSLGAGRLEQYF
TGTGCCAGCAGCTTAGGGGCCGGCCGTCTCGAGCAGTACTTC
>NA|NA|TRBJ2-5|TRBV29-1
CSVDGGETQYF
TGCAGCGTTGATGGAGGAGAGACCCAGTACTTC
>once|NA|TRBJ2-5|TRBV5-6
CASSLLEETQYF
TGTGCCAGCAGCTTGTTAGAGGAGACCCAGTACTTC
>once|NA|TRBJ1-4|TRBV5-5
CASSWSNEKLFF
TGTGCCAGCAGCTGGAGCAATGAAAAACTGTTTTTT
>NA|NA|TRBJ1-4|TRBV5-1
CASSLKTVEEKLFF
TGCGCCAGCAGCTTGAAAACTGTAGAAGAAAAACTGTTTTTT
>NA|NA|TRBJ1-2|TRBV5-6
CASSLVPSQDGYTF
TGTGCCAGCAGCTTGGTACCAAGTCAGGATGGCTACACCTTC
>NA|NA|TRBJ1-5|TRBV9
CASSPGTLSNQPQHF
TGTGCCAGCAGCCCCGGGACACTTAGCAATCAGCCCCAGCATTTT
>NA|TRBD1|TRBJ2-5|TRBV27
CASRNTGVWGRETQYF
TGTGCCAGCAGGAATACAGGGGTTTGGGGGCGGGAGACCCAGTACTTC
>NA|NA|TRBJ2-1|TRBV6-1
CASSASGVPYNEQFF
TGTGCCAGCAGTGCTTCCGGGGTCCCCTACAATGAGCAGTTCTTC
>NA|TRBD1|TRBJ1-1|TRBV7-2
CASSLETGLNTEAFF
TGTGCCAGCAGCTTAGAGACAGGGTTGAACACTGAAGCTTTCTTT
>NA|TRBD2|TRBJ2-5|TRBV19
CASSRTSGRQETQYF
TGTGCCAGTAGTCGGACTAGCGGGAGACAAGAGACCCAGTACTTC
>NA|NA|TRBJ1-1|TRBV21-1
CASSTRRDSGPSHGNTEAFF
TGTGCCAGCAGCACACGCCGGGACAGCGGACCCAGCCACGGGAACACTGAAGCTTTCTTT
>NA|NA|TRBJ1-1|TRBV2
CASSERGNTEAFF
TGTGCCAGCAGTGAAAGGGGGAACACTGAAGCTTTCTTT
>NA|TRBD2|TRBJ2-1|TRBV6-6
CATGGRGGDQNEQFF
TGTGCCACCGGAGGGCGGGGGGGCGATCAGAATGAGCAGTTCTTC
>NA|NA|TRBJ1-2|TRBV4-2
CASSQGGGADYGYTF
TGTGCCAGCAGCCAAGGCGGGGGCGCGGACTATGGCTACACCTTC
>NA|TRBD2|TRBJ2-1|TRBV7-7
CASSIGSGGFNEQFF
TGTGCTAGCAGCATTGGAAGCGGGGGGTTCAATGAGCAGTTCTTC
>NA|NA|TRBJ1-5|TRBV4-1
CASSQDRGYNQPQHF
TGCGCCAGCAGCCAAGATAGGGGGTACAATCAGCCCCAGCATTTT
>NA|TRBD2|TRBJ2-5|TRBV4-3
CASSPAGGGRGGETQYF
TGCGCCAGCAGTCCGGCGGGCGGGGGCCGGGGGGGAGAGACCCAGTACTTC
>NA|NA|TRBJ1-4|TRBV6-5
CASSPGGAHEKLFF
TGTGCCAGCTCCCCCGGGGGGGCCCATGAAAAACTGTTTTTT
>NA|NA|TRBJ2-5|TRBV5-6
CASSFPLDSQETQYF
TGTGCCAGCAGCTTCCCTTTGGACAGTCAAGAGACCCAGTACTTC
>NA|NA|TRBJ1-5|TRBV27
CASRTGGQPQHF
TGTGCCAGCAGAACGGGGGGTCAGCCCCAGCATTTT
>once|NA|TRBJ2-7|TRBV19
CASSPQGLRVGEQYF
TGTGCCAGTAGTCCCCAGGGACTGAGGGTAGGCGAGCAGTACTTC
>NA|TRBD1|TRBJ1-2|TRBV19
CASILLAGGPSSLGYTF
TGTGCCAGTATCTTACTGGCAGGGGGCCCTTCCTCTCTAGGCTACACCTTC
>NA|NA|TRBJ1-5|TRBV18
CASSKGPGDHWPQHF
TGTGCCAGCTCTAAGGGCCCCGGGGATCATTGGCCCCAGCATTTT
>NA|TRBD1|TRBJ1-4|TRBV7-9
CASSFLSRDRGGKLFF
TGTGCCAGCAGCTTCCTAAGCCGGGACAGGGGCGGAAAACTGTTTTTT
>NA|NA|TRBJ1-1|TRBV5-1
CASSLEGRVSTEAFF
TGCGCCAGCAGCTTGGAGGGCAGGGTTAGCACTGAAGCTTTCTTT
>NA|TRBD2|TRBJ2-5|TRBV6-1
CASSAGTSPVETQYF
TGTGCCAGCAGCGCCGGGACTAGTCCTGTCGAGACCCAGTACTTC
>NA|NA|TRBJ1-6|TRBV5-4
CASSLARGSNSPLHF
TGTGCCAGCAGCTTGGCCCGGGGGAGCAATTCACCCCTCCACTTT
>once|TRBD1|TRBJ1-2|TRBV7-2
CASSPGTGVANYGYTF
TGTGCCAGCAGCCCTGGGACAGGGGTAGCTAACTATGGCTACACCTTC
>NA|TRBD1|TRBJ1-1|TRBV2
CATTGQVNTEAFF
TGTGCCACTACGGGACAGGTGAACACTGAAGCTTTCTTT
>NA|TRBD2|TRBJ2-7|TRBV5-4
CASSPGGVLSSYEQYF
TGTGCCAGCAGCCCGGGGGGGGTCCTAAGCTCCTACGAGCAGTACTTC
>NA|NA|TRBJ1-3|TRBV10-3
CAALTSGNTIYF
TGTGCCGCGCTGACATCTGGAAACACCATATATTTT
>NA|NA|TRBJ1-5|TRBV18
CASSPSERDSNQPQHF
TGTGCCAGCTCCCCGTCGGAGAGGGATAGCAATCAGCCCCAGCATTTT
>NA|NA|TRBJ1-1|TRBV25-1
CASSDQTGLGTEAFF
TGTGCCAGCAGTGATCAAACAGGGTTAGGAACTGAAGCTTTCTTT